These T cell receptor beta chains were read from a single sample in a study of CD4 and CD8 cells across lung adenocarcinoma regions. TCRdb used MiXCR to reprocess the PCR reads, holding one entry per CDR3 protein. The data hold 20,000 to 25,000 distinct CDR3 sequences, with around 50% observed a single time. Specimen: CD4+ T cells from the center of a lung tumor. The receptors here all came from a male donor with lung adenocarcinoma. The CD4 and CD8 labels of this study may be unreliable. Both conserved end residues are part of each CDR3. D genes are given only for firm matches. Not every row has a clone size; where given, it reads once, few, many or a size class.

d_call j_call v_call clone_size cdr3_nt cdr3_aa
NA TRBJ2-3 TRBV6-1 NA TGTGCCAGCCGGGGCCGGGGGTGGGCTACTCAAGGCACAAACACGCAGTATTTT CASRGRGWATQGTNTQYF
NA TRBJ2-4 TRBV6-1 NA TGTGCCAGCAGTCAGGGGCAGGGAGCCAAAAACACTCAGTACTTC CASSQGQGAKNTQYF
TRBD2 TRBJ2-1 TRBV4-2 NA TGTGCCAGCAGCCAAGCATCTGGACTAGCGGGACCAGAGCAGTTCTTC CASSQASGLAGPEQFF
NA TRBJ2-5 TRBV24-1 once TGTGCCACCAGTGATCCGTACGAAGAGACCCAGTACTTC CATSDPYEETQYF
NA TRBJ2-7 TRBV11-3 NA TGTGCCAGCAGCCTATTCACTGATTCCTACGAGCAGTACTTC CASSLFTDSYEQYF
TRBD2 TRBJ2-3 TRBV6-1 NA TGTGCCGGCAGTGAACTAGCGGGGGGGCCAGATACGCAGTATTTT CAGSELAGGPDTQYF
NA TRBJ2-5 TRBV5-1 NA TGCGCCAGCAGCTTGGAAGCGGATAGGGAAGAGACCCAGTACTTC CASSLEADREETQYF
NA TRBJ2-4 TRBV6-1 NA TGTGCCAGCTCTCTGCGGGCCAAAAATACTCAGTACTTC CASSLRAKNTQYF
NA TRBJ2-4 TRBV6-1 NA TGTGCCAGCAGTGAGGGTTCGGCCAAAAACATTCAGTACTTC CASSEGSAKNIQYF
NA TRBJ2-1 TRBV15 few TGTGCCACCAGCAGAGAAGGCGGGGAGCAGTTCTTC CATSREGGEQFF
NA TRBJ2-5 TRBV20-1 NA TGCAGTGCCTCTCTTCCGGGACGGATACAAGAGACCCAGTACTTC CSASLPGRIQETQYF
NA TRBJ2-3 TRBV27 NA TGTGCGGGGAGCAGGACCCGGGACCAAGATACCCAGTATTTT CAGSRTRDQDTQYF
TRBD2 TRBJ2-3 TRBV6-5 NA TGTGCCAGCAGTTACCAGGGCGGGAGGGGCACAGATACGCAGTATTTT CASSYQGGRGTDTQYF
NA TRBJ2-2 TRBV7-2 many TGTGCCAGCAGCTTAGATCTTGGGGGAAACACCGGGGAGCTGTTTTTT CASSLDLGGNTGELFF
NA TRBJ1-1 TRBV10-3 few TGTGCCACCAGTTTCCGCACTGAAGCTTTCTTT CATSFRTEAFF
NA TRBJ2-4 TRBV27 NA TGTGCCAGCCGCGTCCCGGGGCGGAGAGCCAAAGATACGCAGTACTTC CASRVPGRRAKDTQYF
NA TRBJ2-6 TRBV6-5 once TGTGCCAGCAGTTATGGTAACTCTGGGGCCAACGACCAGACCTTC CASSYGNSGANDQTF
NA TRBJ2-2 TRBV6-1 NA TGTGCCAGCAGTCCCCAGGCAGTGATGGCAGAGGAGCTGTATTTT CASSPQAVMAEELYF
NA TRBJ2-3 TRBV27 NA TGTGCCAGCAGCCCAGAGTCAGATACCCAGTACTTT CASSPESDTQYF
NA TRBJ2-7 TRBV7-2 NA TGTGCCAGCAGCCCTGGGGCCGGACTAAATGAGCAGTACTTC CASSPGAGLNEQYF
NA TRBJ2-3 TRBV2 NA TGTGCCAGCAGTGAGACTCGTAACACAGATACGCAGTATTTT CASSETRNTDTQYF
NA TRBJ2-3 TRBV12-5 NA TGTGCTAGTGGTTTGGGGCCCAGGGCCAAAGACACGCAGTATTTC CASGLGPRAKDTQYF
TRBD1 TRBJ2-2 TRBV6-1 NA TGTGCCAGCAGTGTCCGGGACAGGGACGAGGAGCTGTTTTTC CASSVRDRDEELFF
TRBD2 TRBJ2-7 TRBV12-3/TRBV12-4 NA TGTGCCAGCAGTTTAGGAGAGAAGACTAGCGGGAGGTCCCCGCGGGCCAGCGAGCAGTACTTC CASSLGEKTSGRSPRASEQYF
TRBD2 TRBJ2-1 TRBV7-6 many TGTGCCAGCAGCTTAGCCCAGGGACTAGTGAATGAGCAGTTCTTC CASSLAQGLVNEQFF
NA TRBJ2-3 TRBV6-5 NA TGTGCCAGCAGTCACAGGGAAGGGCACACAGAGACCCAGTATTTC CASSHREGHTETQYF
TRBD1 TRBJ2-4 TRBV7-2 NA TGTGCCAGCAGCGCGCTAGGGGGCCGTGACCAAAACATCCAGTACTTC CASSALGGRDQNIQYF
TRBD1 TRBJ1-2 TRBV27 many TGTGCCAGCAGGCGAAGCGGGACAGGGGCCTATGGCTACACCTTC CASRRSGTGAYGYTF
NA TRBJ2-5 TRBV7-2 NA TGTGCCAGCAGCTTAACGAAGGCAGAGACCCAGTACTTC CASSLTKAETQYF
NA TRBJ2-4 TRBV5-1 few TGCGCCAGCAAAAAGGAGGACATTCAGTACTTC CASKKEDIQYF
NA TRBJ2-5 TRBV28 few TGTGCCATCGGAGGGGTAGGGGAGACCCAGTACTTC CAIGGVGETQYF
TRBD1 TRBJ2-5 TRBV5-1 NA TGCGCCAGCGGAGGACAGGGCGAAGGGACCCAGTACTTC CASGGQGEGTQYF
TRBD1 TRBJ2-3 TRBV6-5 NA TGTGCCAGCAGTTCCCGGGACAGGGGAACAGATACGCAGTATTTT CASSSRDRGTDTQYF
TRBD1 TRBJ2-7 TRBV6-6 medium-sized TGTGCCAGGGATCGGACAGGCTTCTACTACGAGCAGTACTTC CARDRTGFYYEQYF
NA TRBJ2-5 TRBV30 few TGTGCCTGGACCCAACAAGAGGGGGCCCAGTACTTC CAWTQQEGAQYF
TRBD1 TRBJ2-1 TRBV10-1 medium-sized TGCGCCAGCAGTCTACAGGGGGGCATGGGTGAGCAGTTCTTC CASSLQGGMGEQFF
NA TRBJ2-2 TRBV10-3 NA TGTGCCATCGGCCTCCAGGCCGGGAGCCCCGATGCGCTGTTTTTT CAIGLQAGSPDALFF
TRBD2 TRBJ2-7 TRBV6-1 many TGTGCCAGTCGTAGCGGGAGGAATACCTACGAGCAGTACTTC CASRSGRNTYEQYF
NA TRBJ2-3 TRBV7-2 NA TGTGCCAGCAGCTTAGCGTGGGGGCGTACAGATACGCAGTATTTT CASSLAWGRTDTQYF
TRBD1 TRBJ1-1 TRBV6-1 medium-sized TGTGCCAGCAGCAAGACAGGGGGGAACACTGAAGCTTTCTTT CASSKTGGNTEAFF
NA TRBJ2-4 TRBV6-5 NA TGTGCCAGCAGTCACAGGGAAGGGCACACAGATATTCAGTATTTC CASSHREGHTDIQYF
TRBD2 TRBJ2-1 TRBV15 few TGTGCCACCAGCAGAGGGGGACTAGCGGGAGGGAACTCCTACAATGAGCAGTTCTTC CATSRGGLAGGNSYNEQFF
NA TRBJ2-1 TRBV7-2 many TGTGCCAGCAGCACCGCAGGCGAGCAGTTCTTC CASSTAGEQFF
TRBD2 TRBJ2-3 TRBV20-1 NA TGCAGTGCTATGAGCGGGAGGGCGACAGATACGCAGTATTTT CSAMSGRATDTQYF
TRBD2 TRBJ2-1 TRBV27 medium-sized TGTGCCAGCAGTTTCCGACTAGCGGGAACCTACAATGAGCAGTTCTTC CASSFRLAGTYNEQFF
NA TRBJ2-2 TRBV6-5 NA TGTGCCAGCAGACTCCAGTCTGGGATTCCCGGTAAGCTGTATTTT CASRLQSGIPGKLYF
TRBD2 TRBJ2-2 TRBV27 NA TGTGCCAGCCAACGCGAACGACTAGCTTCAAACACCGGGGAGCTGTTTTTT CASQRERLASNTGELFF